This T cell receptor (beta chain) was obtained from a study of patients and donors after allogeneic stem cell transplantation. TCRdb re-called the RT-PCR reads with MiXCR, one entry per CDR3 protein. This table has a few hundred thousand distinct CDR3 sequences, around 14% appearing once. This clonotype has a count of ten or more. The CDR3 spans 15 residues. The trim removed 6 bases at V and 0 bases at J, leaving 5 bases unmatched. The V gene is TRBV12-3 or TRBV12-4, the J gene TRBJ2-3; 8 bases map to TRBD1. Sequenced input: blood, either unsorted or a sorted T cell fraction (not recorded which). The receptor was isolated from a human donor who was either an allogeneic HSCT recipient or a stem cell or donor lymphocyte infusion donor (not recorded which). It is not recorded whose cells these are; they may come from a transplant donor. CDR3 sequence (DNA): TGTGCCAGCAGCCCCGACAGGGGAAGCACAGATACGCAGTATTTT. Residues: CASSPDRGSTDTQYF.